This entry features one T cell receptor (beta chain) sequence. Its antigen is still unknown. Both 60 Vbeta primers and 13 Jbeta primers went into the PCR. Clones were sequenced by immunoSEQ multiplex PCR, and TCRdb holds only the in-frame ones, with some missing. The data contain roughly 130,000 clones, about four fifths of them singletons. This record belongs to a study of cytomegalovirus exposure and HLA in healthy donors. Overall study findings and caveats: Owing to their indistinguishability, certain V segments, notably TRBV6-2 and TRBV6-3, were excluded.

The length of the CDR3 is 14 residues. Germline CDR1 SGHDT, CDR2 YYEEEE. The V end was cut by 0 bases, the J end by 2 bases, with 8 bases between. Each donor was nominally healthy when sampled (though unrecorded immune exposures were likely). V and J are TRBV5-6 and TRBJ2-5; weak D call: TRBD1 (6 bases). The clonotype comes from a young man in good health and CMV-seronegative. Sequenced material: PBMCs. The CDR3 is CASSLAGQQETQYF. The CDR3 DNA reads TGTGCCAGCAGCTTGGCGGGACAACAAGAGACCCAGTACTTC.